Sequencing of this TCR beta chain was carried out in a study of CD8 T cells in Susac syndrome. General observations from the study: That the number of individuals in its TCR sequencing and HLA analysis was relatively small was acknowledged by the study.

The CDR3 spans 15 residues. V shed 3 bases and J shed 2 bases, with 11 bases lying between them. CD8+ and CD4+ T cells circulating in blood were sequenced for TCR beta. The multiple sclerosis controls were treatment-naive patients, and their relapsing-remitting disease was stable or active. Reverse transcription of roughly 0.5 to 1 ug RNA was carried out with random hexamers. An immunoSEQ multiplex PCR amplified TCR beta CDR3 over 54 Vbeta and 13 Jbeta. TCRdb recomputed calls from the immunoSEQ multiplex PCR reads with MiXCR, one row per CDR3 protein. The repertoire has fewer than 350,000 distinct CDR3 sequences, roughly nine tenths of them found once; the top ten carry around 0.07%. On this clonotype: What it binds is not known.

The specimen sequenced was CD4+ T cells from PBMCs. The genes are TRBV12-3 or TRBV12-4 and TRBJ2-4; no clear D gene. This sequence originates from a human donor with multiple sclerosis. The CDR3 region is CASSLDLVTKNIQYF. Written as DNA, the CDR3 is TGTGCCAGCAGTTTGGACCTGGTCACCAAAAACATTCAGTACTTC.